The T cell receptor (beta chain) under discussion was sequenced for a study of cytomegalovirus exposure and HLA in healthy donors. Study-level findings and limits: Owing to their indistinguishability, certain V segments, notably TRBV6-2 and TRBV6-3, were excluded. Analysis performed later showed TCR beta chains linked to HLA being more clonally expanded than equally common others.

PCR employed 60 Vbeta and 13 Jbeta primers. Libraries were prepared by immunoSEQ multiplex PCR; TCRdb keeps only in-frame clonotypes and omits some of them. This table holds about 180,000 clones, 77% found once. A note on this clone: What it recognizes is unknown.

Trimming cost V 2 bases and J 6 bases, with 18 bases left between them. Germline V gene data show CDR1 as SGHRS and CDR2 as YFSETQ. The CDR3 sequence is 15 residues long. This chain connects TRBV5-1 to TRBJ2-7; D is undetermined. Sequences were obtained from PBMCs. This receptor was taken from a woman aged 55-70 years in good health and CMV-seropositive. CDR3 bases: TGCGCCAGCAGCTTCTTAAGAACTGGGCCTACCGAGCAGTACTTC. It codes for CASSFLRTGPTEQYF.